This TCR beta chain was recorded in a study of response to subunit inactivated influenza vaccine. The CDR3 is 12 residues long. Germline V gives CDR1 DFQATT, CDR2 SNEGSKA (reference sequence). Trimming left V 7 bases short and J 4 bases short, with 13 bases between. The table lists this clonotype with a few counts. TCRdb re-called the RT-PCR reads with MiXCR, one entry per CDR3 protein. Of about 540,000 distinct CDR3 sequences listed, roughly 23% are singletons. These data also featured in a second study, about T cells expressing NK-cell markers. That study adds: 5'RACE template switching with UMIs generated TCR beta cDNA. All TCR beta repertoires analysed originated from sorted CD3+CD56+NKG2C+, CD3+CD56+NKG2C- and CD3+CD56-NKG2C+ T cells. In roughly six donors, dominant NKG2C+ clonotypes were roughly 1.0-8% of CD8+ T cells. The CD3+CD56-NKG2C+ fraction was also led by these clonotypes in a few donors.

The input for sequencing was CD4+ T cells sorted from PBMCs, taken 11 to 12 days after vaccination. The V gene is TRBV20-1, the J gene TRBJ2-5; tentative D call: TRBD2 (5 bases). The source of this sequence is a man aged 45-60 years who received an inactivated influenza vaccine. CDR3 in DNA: TGCAGTGTCCGGCGAGGGCGAGAGACCCAGTACTTC. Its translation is CSVRRGRETQYF.